This T cell receptor (beta chain) was obtained from a study of shared clonotypes between healthy human individuals. Study-wide results and caveats: Naive subsets generally had larger estimated richness than memory subsets. Approximately 5% was the fraction of naive CD4 clonotypes found shared across a few donors.

Clones were sequenced by immunoSEQ multiplex PCR, and TCRdb holds only the in-frame ones, with some missing. Among over 800,000 clones listed, 92% were seen once. Details on this clone: Its target is not known.

It was CD45RO-negative cells, positively selected for CCR7, that made up naive CD8 cells, with terminally differentiated effector memory CD45RA+ cells excluded. Trimming took 2 bases from V and 4 from J; bases not matched to a gene: 4. CDR1 LNHNV and CDR2 YYDKDF come from the germline V gene (reference sequence). This CDR3 comprises 14 residues. This sequence originates from a young man in good health. V is TRBV15 and J is TRBJ2-7, with 8 bases fitting TRBD1. Sequencing was performed on naive CD8+ T cells sorted from blood. CDR3: CATSRQDREYEQYF. CDR3 nucleotide sequence: TGTGCCACCAGCAGACAGGACAGGGAGTACGAGCAGTACTTC.